This passage covers 3 T cell receptor beta chains from one sample sequenced in a study of blood T cell repertoires in COVID-19. The data were produced by immunoSEQ multiplex PCR, yet TCRdb's version contains in-frame clones alone and is incomplete. The table includes 200,000 to 300,000 clones, 85% to 90% detected once. Sequenced input: peripheral blood. The receptors derive from a man in his sixties with acute or convalescent COVID-19.

The genes are TRBV5-6 and TRBJ1-5; D uncertain. The CDR3 extends over 13 amino acids. Germline V gives CDR1 SGHDT, CDR2 YYEEEE. V gave up 0 bases and J gave up 5 bases, with 6 bases separating them. This chain's CDR3 is CASSLGRDQPQHF. In DNA, the CDR3 is TGTGCCAGCAGCTTGGGGAGGGATCAGCCCCAGCATTTT.

This clone was seen a few times. V gene TRBV11-2 combines with J gene TRBJ2-1; a weak D match, TRBD2 (6 bases). Germline V gene data show CDR1 as SGHAT and CDR2 as FQNNGV. The CDR3 length is 15 residues. V lost 0 bases and J lost 7, with 13 bases in between. The CDR3 loop is CASSLDTGLKNEQFF. In DNA, the CDR3 is TGTGCCAGCAGCTTAGATACGGGACTGAAGAATGAGCAGTTCTTC.

This chain uses TRBV27 with TRBJ2-2, with 7 bases aligning to TRBD2. The germline V gene has CDR1 MNHEY and CDR2 SMNVEV (reference sequence). The CDR3 covers 16 residues. V trimming: 3 bases; J trimming: 1 base; junction bases outside the gene matches: 5. The CDR3 here is CASSFWGGGNTGELFF. CDR3 coding DNA: TGTGCCAGCAGTTTCTGGGGCGGGGGGAACACCGGGGAGCTGTTTTTT.